This record concerns one T cell receptor (beta chain) sequence. This entry is derived from a study of T cell changes during pregnancy in multiple sclerosis. Per the germline V gene, CDR1 is SGHRS and CDR2 is YFSETQ. V was pared by 4 bases and J by 7 bases, with 12 bases of the junction left unmatched. The CDR3 is 15 residues long. Sequenced by immunoSEQ multiplex PCR; TCRdb stores in-frame clones only, minus some. This table holds about 50,000 clones, less than 95% found once. This sequence was found in a female donor with multiple sclerosis, enrolled in a pregnancy study. The rearrangement joins TRBV5-1 to TRBJ1-2; 8 bases map to TRBD1. The specimen comprised CD4+ T cells from peripheral blood mononuclear cells, sampled in the third trimester of pregnancy. CDR3: CASSAGTGAAAGYTF. In DNA, the CDR3 is TGCGCCAGCAGCGCCGGGACAGGTGCGGCGGCTGGCTACACCTTC.